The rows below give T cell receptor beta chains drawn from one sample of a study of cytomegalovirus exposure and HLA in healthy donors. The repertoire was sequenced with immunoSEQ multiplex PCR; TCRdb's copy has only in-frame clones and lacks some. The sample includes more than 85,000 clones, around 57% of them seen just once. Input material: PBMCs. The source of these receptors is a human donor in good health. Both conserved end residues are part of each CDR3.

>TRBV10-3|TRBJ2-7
CAISVLQGREQYF
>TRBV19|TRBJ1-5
CASRNGTSAQPQHF
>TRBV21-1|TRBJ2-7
CAPRQIHYEQYF
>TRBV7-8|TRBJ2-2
CASSPLALNTGELFF
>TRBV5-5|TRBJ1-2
CASSSIGGGGYTF
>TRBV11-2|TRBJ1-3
CASSFSDSGNTIYF
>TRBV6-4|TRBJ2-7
CASREDRDNSYEQYF
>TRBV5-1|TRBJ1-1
CASSLYSRGSTEAFF
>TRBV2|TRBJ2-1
CASVREELDEQFF
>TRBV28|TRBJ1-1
CASSSGQGYEAFF
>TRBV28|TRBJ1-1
CASSGQGGNTEAFF
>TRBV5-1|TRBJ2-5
CASSSGSTDHLETQYF
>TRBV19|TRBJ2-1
CASTAGGLAGYNEQFF
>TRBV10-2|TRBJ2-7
CASSGASGRSYEQYF
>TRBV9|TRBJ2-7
CASSASSGRPSYEQYF
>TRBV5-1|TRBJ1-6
CASSGGGTGGPSPLHF
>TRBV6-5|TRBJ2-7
CASSPDRAEQYF
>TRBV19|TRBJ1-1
CASSTDSYTEAFF
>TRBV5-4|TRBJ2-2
CASSIQGLAAGELFF
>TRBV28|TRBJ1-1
CASDSMNTEAFF
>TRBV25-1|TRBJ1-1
CASSPDSMNTEAFF
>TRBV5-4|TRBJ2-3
CASSSRLAGVTDTQYF
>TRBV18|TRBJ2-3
CASSPSRPGLAGDTQYF
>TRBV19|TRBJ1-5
CASSKKMTGQGFRNSNQPQHF
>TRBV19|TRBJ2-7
CATRGQTYEQYF
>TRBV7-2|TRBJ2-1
CASRPQTSAPLFF
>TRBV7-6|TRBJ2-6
CASSLEAVHGIRANVLTF
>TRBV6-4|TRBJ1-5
CASSDPHGSAPQHF
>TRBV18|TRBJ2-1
CASSPASGNLNEQFF
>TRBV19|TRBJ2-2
CASSASRPELFF
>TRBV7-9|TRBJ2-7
CASSVTYEQYF
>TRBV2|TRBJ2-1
CASGREHSYNEQFF
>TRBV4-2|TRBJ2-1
CASSRVGTDYNEQFF
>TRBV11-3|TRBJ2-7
CASSLEDRGDEQYF
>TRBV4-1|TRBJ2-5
CASSPGLAGGMETQYF
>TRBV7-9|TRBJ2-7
CASSRSMTGSYEQYF
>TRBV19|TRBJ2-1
CASSSQGAREQFF
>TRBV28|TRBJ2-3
CASSYQLAGDTQYF
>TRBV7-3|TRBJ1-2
CASSFRQGDGYTF
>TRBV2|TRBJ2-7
CASIADRSSYEQYF
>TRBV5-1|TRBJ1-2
CASSTTANYGYTF
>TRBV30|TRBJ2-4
CAWSGAGAKNIQYF
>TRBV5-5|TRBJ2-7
CASSLTSGRYEQYF
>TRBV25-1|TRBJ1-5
CASDREDQPQHF
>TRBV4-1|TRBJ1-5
CASSPDTYRSNQPQHF
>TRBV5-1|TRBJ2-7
CASSLVPTGASYEQYF
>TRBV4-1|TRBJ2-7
CASSRGGSSSYEQYF
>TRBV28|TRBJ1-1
CASSLQGAENTEAFF
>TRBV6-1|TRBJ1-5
CASSEAPEGARPQHF
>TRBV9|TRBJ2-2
CASTPTLTSANTGELFF